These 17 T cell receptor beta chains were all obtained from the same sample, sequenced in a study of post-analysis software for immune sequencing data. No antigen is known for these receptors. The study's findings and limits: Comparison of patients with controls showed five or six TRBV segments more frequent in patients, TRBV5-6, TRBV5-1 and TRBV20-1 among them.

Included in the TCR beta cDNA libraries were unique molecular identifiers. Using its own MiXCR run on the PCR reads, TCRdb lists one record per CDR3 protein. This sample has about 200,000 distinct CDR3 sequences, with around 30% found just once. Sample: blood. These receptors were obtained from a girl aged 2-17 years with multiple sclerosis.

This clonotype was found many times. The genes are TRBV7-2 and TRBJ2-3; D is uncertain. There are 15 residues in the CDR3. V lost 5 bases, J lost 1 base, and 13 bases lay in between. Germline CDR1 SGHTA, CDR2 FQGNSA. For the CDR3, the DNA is TGTGCCAGCAGCCCAAGGGTTAGGGGCACAGATACGCAGTATTTT. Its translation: CASSPRVRGTDTQYF.

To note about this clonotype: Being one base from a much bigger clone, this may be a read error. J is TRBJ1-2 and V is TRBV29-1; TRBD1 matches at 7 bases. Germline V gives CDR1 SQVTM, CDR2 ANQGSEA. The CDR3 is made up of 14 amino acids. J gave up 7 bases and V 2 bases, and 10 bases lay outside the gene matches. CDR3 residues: CSVEHRGSFCGYTF. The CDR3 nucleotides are TGCAGCGTTGAACACAGGGGTTCTTTCTGTGGCTACACCTTC. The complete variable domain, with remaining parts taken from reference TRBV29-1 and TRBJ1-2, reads SAVISQKPSRDICQRGTSLTIQCQVDSQVTMMFWYRQQPGQSLTLIATANQGSEATYESGFVIDKFPISRPNLTFSTLTVSNMSPEDSSIYLCSVEHRGSFCGYTFGSGTRLTVV.

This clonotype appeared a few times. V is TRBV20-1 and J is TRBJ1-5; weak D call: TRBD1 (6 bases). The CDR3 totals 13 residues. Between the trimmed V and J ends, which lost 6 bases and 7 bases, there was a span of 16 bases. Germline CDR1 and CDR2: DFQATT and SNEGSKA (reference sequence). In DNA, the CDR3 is TGCAGTGCCATCCAGGGGAAGGGGCAGCCCCAGCATTTT. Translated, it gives CSAIQGKGQPQHF.

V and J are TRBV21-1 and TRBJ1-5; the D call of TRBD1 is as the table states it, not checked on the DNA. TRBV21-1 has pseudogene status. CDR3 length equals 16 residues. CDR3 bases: TGTGCCAGCAGCAAAGACGGGGACATCTGCAATCAGCCCCAGCATTTT. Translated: CASSKDGDICNQPQHF.

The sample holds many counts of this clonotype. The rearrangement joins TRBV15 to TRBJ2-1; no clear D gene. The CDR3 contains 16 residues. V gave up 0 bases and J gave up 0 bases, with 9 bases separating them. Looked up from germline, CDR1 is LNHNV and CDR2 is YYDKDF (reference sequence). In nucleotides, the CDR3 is TGTGCCACCAGCAGAGACGGATTGAGCTCCTACAATGAGCAGTTCTTC. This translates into CATSRDGLSSYNEQFF.

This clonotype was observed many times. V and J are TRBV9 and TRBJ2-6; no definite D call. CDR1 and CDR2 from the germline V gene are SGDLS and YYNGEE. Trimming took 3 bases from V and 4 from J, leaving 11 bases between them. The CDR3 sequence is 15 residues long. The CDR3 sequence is CASSGTVSGANVLTF. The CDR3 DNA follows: TGTGCCAGCAGCGGAACAGTCTCCGGGGCCAACGTCCTGACTTTC.

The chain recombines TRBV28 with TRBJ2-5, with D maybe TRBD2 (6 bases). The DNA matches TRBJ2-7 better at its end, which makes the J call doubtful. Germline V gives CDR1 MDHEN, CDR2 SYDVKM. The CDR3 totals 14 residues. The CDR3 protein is CASSSHASEYEQYF. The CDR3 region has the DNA TGTGCCAGCAGCTCTCATGCTAGCGAATACGAGCAGTACTTC.

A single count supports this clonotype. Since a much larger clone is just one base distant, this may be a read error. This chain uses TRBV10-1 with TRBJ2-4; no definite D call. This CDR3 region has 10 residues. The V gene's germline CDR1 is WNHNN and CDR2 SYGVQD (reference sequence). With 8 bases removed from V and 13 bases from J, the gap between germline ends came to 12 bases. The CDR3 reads CASPCEEQYF. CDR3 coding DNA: TGCGCCAGCCCTTGTGAAGAGCAGTACTTC.

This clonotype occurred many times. The CDR3: CASSSHSPGQGRSEQYF. CDR3 sequence (DNA): TGCGCCAGCAGCTCTCATTCCCCAGGACAGGGGAGGAGCGAGCAGTACTTC. The J gene is TRBJ2-7, the V gene TRBV5-1; 9 positions match TRBD1. This CDR3 comprises 17 residues. J gave up 6 bases and V 3 bases, and 16 bases lay outside the gene matches. Looked up from germline, CDR1 is SGHRS and CDR2 is YFSETQ.

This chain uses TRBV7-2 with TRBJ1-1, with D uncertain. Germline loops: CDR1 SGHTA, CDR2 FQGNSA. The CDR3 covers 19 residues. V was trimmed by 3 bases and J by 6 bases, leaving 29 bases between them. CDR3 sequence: CASSLGWGGIGGVDPEAFF. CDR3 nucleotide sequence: TGTGCCAGCAGCTTGGGGTGGGGAGGGATCGGTGGGGTGGACCCTGAAGCTTTCTTT.

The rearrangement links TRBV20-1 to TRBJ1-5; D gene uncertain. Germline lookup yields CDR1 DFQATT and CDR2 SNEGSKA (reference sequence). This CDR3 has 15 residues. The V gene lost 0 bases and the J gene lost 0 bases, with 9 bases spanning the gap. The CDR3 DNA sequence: TGCAGTGCTAGAGATTTACACGTTAGCAATCAGCCCCAGCATTTT. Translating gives CSARDLHVSNQPQHF.

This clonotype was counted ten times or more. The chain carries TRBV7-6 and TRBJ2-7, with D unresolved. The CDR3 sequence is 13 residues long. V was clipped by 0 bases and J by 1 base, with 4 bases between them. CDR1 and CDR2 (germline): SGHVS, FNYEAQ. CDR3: CASSLAESYEQYF. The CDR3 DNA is TGTGCCAGCAGCTTAGCGGAATCCTACGAGCAGTACTTC.

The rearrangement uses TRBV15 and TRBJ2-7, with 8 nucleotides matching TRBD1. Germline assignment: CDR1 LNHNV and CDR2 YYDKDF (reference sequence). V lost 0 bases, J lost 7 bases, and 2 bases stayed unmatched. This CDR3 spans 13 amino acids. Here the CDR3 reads CATSREDRGEQYF. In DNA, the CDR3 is TGTGCCACCAGCAGAGAAGACAGGGGTGAGCAGTACTTC. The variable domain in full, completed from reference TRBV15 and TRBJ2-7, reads DAMVIQNPRYQVTQFGKPVTLSCSQTLNHNVMYWYQQKSSQAPKLLFHYYDKDFNNEADTPDNFQSRRPNTSFCFLDIRSPGLGDTAMYLCATSREDRGEQYFGPGTRLTVT.

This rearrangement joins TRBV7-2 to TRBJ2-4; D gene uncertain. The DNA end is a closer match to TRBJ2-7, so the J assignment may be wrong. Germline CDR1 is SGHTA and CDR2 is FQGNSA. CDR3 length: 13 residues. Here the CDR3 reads CASSIQSSYEQYF. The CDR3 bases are TGTGCCAGCAGCATCCAAAGCTCCTACGAGCAGTACTTC.

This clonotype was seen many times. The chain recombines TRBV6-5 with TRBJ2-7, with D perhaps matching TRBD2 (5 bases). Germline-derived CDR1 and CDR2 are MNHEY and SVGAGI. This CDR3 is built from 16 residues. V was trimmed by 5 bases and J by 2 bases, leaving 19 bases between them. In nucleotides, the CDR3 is TGTGCCAGCAGTACAAGCAGGTTGGGGAGACCCTACGAGCAGTACTTC. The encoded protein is CASSTSRLGRPYEQYF.

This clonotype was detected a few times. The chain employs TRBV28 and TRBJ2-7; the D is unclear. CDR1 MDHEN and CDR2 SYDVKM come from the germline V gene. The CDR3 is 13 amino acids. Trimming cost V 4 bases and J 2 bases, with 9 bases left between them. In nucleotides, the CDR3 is TGTGCCAGCAGTTCCAGTCCTCCCTACGAGCAGTACTTC. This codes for CASSSSPPYEQYF.

CDR3 sequence (DNA): TGCAGTGCTAGAGATACCAGCCGCACAGATACGCAGTATTTT. It is translated as CSARDTSRTDTQYF. The genes are TRBV20-1 and TRBJ2-3, with unresolved D. The CDR3 loop spans 14 amino acids. Trimming pared 0 bases from V and 1 base from J, leaving 8 bases between. Germline V gene data show CDR1 as DFQATT and CDR2 as SNEGSKA (reference sequence).